A single sample gave rise to the 25 T cell receptor beta chains below, sequenced in a study of regulatory T cells in long-lasting Graves disease. HTBI primers from iRepertoire and Arm-PCR of CDR3 regions yielded the TCR beta libraries. Using its own MiXCR run on the multiplex PCR reads, TCRdb lists one record per CDR3 protein. Of 350,000 to 500,000 distinct CDR3 sequences detected, roughly 17% appear once; the ten largest clones hold about 10%. Time point of the sample: newly diagnosed GD, antithyroid drugs for less than 3 months. The TCR library was made from RNA extracted from PBMCs. This sample was also put to use in a study of T cells in Graves' hyperthyroidism and ophthalmopathy.

The starting material was peripheral blood mononuclear cells (PBMCs), obtained at new diagnosis, from a patient treated with antithyroid drugs. The source is a woman in her 30s with Graves disease.

To note about this clonotype: Mismatch with germline at one junction end may stem from a read error. The chain recombines TRBV28 with TRBJ2-7, with 11 bases lining up with TRBD2. CDR3 length equals 16 residues. Germline V lookup: CDR1 MDHEN, CDR2 SYDVKM. CDR3 sequence (DNA): TGTGCCGGCAGCGCCGGACTAGCGGGTCGAGCCTACGAGCGGTACTTC. This sequence encodes CAGSAGLAGRAYERYF.

J is TRBJ2-5 and V is TRBV12-3 or TRBV12-4, with 9 bases fitting TRBD1. This CDR3 comprises 15 residues. V dropped 5 bases and J dropped 5; count of bases not matched to a gene: 9. CDR3 in amino acids: CASSPRDRDFETQYF. The DNA of the CDR3 is TGTGCCAGCAGTCCCCGGGACAGGGATTTTGAGACCCAGTACTTC.

This clonotype was counted at least ten times. The V gene is TRBV28, the J gene TRBJ1-5; tentative D call: TRBD1 (6 bases). Germline lookup yields CDR1 MDHEN and CDR2 SYDVKM. V was trimmed by 5 bases and J by 0 bases, leaving 20 bases between them. CDR3 length: 18 amino acids. The CDR3 protein is CASSEEGTNRYSNQPQHF. The CDR3 nucleotides are TGTGCCAGCAGTGAAGAGGGGACAAACCGTTATAGCAATCAGCCCCAGCATTTT.

The sample holds a few counts of this clonotype. The V call is TRBV3-1, the J call TRBJ2-7; 7 bases match TRBD1. The V gene's germline CDR1 is LGHDT and CDR2 YNNKEL (reference sequence). The CDR3 is made up of 15 amino acids. With 2 bases clipped from V and 3 bases from J, the junction kept 7 bases outside the gene matches. CDR3 region: CASSQPGTAHYEQYF. CDR3 in DNA: TGTGCCAGCAGCCAACCCGGGACAGCTCACTACGAGCAGTACTTC.

The chain joins TRBV4-1 to TRBJ1-4; D remains unclear. This CDR3 has 13 amino acids. Trimming left V 3 bases short and J 1 base short, with 3 bases between. The germline CDR1 and CDR2 sequences are MGHRA and YSYEKL. The CDR3 DNA reads TGCGCCAGCAGCCAGGGAACTAATGAAAAACTGTTTTTT. It codes for CASSQGTNEKLFF.

This sequence joins TRBV15 and TRBJ1-5; no clear D gene. The CDR3 has 12 amino acids. Germline values: CDR1 LNHNV, CDR2 YYDKDF (reference sequence). V shed 5 bases and J shed 5 bases, with 7 bases lying between them. CDR3: CATSGGDQPQHF. CDR3 nucleotide sequence: TGTGCCACCAGCGGCGGAGATCAGCCCCAGCATTTT.

This clonotype has at least ten counts. The chain is built from TRBV28 and TRBJ2-2; TRBD2 matches 7 bases. This CDR3 has 15 residues. Germline values: CDR1 MDHEN, CDR2 SYDVKM. V lost 4 bases to trimming and J lost 6 bases; unmatched junction nucleotides: 8. CDR3 amino acids: CASSSSGHRAGELFF. The CDR3 nucleotides read TGTGCCAGCAGTTCTAGCGGTCATCGGGCCGGGGAGCTGTTTTTT.

This clonotype was observed a single time. The junction does not match germline at one end; this may be a read error. This chain connects TRBV5-1 to TRBJ1-1; 7 bases are shared with TRBD1. There are 15 residues in the CDR3. The germline V gene has CDR1 SGHRS and CDR2 YFSETQ. The CDR3 DNA follows: TGCGCCAGCTTTGTCACTTCAGGGGGGTCCACTGAAGCTCTCTTT. Encoded protein: CASFVTSGGSTEALF.

This clonotype was picked up many times. The rearrangement joins TRBV28 to TRBJ1-6; 7 bases agree with TRBD1. With V trimmed by 4 bases and J by 15 bases, 9 bases remained unmatched. CDR3 length equals 13 residues. The germline V gene has CDR1 MDHEN and CDR2 SYDVKM. CDR3 in DNA: TGTGCCAGCAGTTCCTCCTACAGGGGTAGCCTCCACTTT. It specifies CASSSSYRGSLHF. Full variable domain (rest looked up from reference TRBV28 and TRBJ1-6): DVKVTQSSRYLVKRTGEKVFLECVQDMDHENMFWYRQDPGLGLRLIYFSYDVKMKEKGDIPEGYSVSREKKERFSLILESASTNQTSMYLCASSSSYRGSLHFGNGTRLTVT.

This clonotype was counted at least ten times. The gene calls are TRBV6-5 and TRBJ2-5; D possibly matches TRBD1 or TRBD2 (6 bases each). CDR3 length: 16 residues. V was pared by 0 bases and J by 2 bases, with 13 bases between. CDR1 and CDR2 (germline): MNHEY, SVGAGI. The CDR3 protein is CASSYSPQGRQETQYF. The CDR3 DNA follows: TGTGCCAGCAGTTACTCGCCCCAGGGGAGGCAAGAGACCCAGTACTTC.

This clonotype showed up just a few times. This rearrangement joins TRBV29-1 to TRBJ2-5; TRBD1 or TRBD2 may be the D gene (6 bases each). This CDR3 region has 14 residues. Germline V gene lookup returns CDR1 SQVTM and CDR2 ANQGSEA. Trimming shortened V by 0 bases and J by 5 bases, and 13 bases separated the two germline ends. CDR3 coding DNA: TGCAGCGTTGAAGATAATCGGGGGCGGGAGACCCAGTACTTC. As protein: CSVEDNRGRETQYF.

This clonotype turned up a few times. The gene calls are TRBV5-1 and TRBJ2-3; D gene unclear. Germline loops: CDR1 SGHRS, CDR2 YFSETQ. This CDR3 region has 13 residues. The V gene lost 4 bases and the J gene lost 4 bases, with 10 bases spanning the gap. The CDR3 region is CASSVSRADTQYF. The CDR3 region has the DNA TGCGCCAGCAGCGTAAGTCGGGCAGATACGCAGTATTTT.

This clonotype was observed a few times. V usage is TRBV12-3 or TRBV12-4 and J usage is TRBJ1-4; a possible D gene is TRBD1 (6 bases). V was cut by 4 bases and J by 11 bases, with 17 bases left in between. CDR3 length: 14 residues. The CDR3 region has the DNA TGTGCCAGCAGTTCAGCAGGGGCGGCCCGGAAACTGTTTTTT. As protein: CASSSAGAARKLFF.

This clonotype came up many times. This chain joins TRBV11-2 and TRBJ2-7, with D hard to call. The V gene lost 0 bases and the J gene lost 6 bases, with 3 bases spanning the gap. This CDR3 has 11 amino acids. From germline, CDR1 is SGHAT and CDR2 FQNNGV. The chain's CDR3 is CASSLESEQYF. CDR3 nucleotide sequence: TGTGCCAGCAGCTTAGAATCCGAGCAGTACTTC.

This clonotype was observed a few times. It may be a read error: a sequence one base away is much more abundant. This chain uses TRBV28 with TRBJ2-1; D tentatively fits TRBD1 or TRBD2 (6 bases each). V was trimmed by 5 bases and J by 5 bases, leaving 13 bases between them. The germline V gene encodes CDR1 MDHEN and CDR2 SYDVKM. CDR3 length: 14 residues. The CDR3 sequence is CASSDGGKDNEQFF. CDR3 DNA: TGTGCCAGCAGTGACGGGGGCAAAGACAATGAGCAGTTCTTC. The full variable domain, its missing parts supplied by reference TRBV28 and TRBJ2-1, is DVKVTQSSRYLVKRTGEKVFLECVQDMDHENMFWYRQDPGLGLRLIYFSYDVKMKEKGDIPEGYSVSREKKERFSLILESASTNQTSMYLCASSDGGKDNEQFFGPGTRLTVL.

This clonotype appeared many times. J is TRBJ2-7 and V is TRBV11-3, with D uncertain. The V end lost 1 base, the J end lost 4 bases, and 8 bases lay between the germline ends. Germline lookup yields CDR1 SGHNT and CDR2 YENEEA. The CDR3 runs to 13 residues. CDR3 bases: TGTGCCAGCAGCTTAGGGATCGGGTACGAGCAGTACTTC. This codes for CASSLGIGYEQYF.

The chain recombines TRBV18 with TRBJ2-2; the match to TRBD2 covers 14 bases. Germline V CDR1 and CDR2: KGHSH, LQKENI. The CDR3 contains 21 residues. The V gene end was trimmed by 6 bases and the J gene end by 2 bases; junction bases not matched to a gene: 17. CDR3 nucleotide sequence: TGTGCCAGCTCCCCATTTTCTACCCCCGGGACTAGCGGGAGTAACACCGGGGAGCTGTTTTTT. Protein sequence: CASSPFSTPGTSGSNTGELFF.

In regard to this clonotype: It differs at one base from a far larger clone, so likely a read error. The V call is TRBV2, the J call TRBJ2-1; 11 bases align to TRBD2. J gave up 10 bases and V 6 bases, and 14 bases lay outside the gene matches. Germline values: CDR1 SNHLY, CDR2 FYNNEI. CDR3 size: 16 residues. The CDR3 DNA reads as TGTGCCAGCAGCTCACAAACTAGCGGGAGCTCCTACGAGCAGTTCTTC. It is translated as CASSSQTSGSSYEQFF.

This clonotype was seen more than once but under ten times. This rearrangement joins TRBV13 to TRBJ2-7; D is tentatively TRBD1 or TRBD2 (6 bases each). With 7 bases removed from V and 3 bases from J, the gap between germline ends came to 16 bases. The length of the CDR3 is 14 residues. Looked up from germline, CDR1 is PRHDT and CDR2 is FYEKMQ (reference sequence). Here the CDR3 reads CASTTGGSDYEQYF. The CDR3 DNA follows: TGTGCCAGCACCACCGGGGGCAGCGACTACGAGCAGTACTTC.

This sequence joins TRBV5-1 and TRBJ2-6; TRBD1 is a possible D gene (5 bases). The V gene's germline CDR1 is SGHRS and CDR2 YFSETQ. CDR3 length: 17 amino acids. The ends were cut back, 4 bases at V and 2 bases at J, with 16 bases in the middle. The CDR3: CASSTGRDTPGANVLTF. CDR3 sequence (DNA): TGCGCCAGCAGCACAGGACGCGATACACCTGGGGCCAACGTCCTGACTTTC.

This clonotype was counted only a few times. A much larger clone sits a single nucleotide away, making a read error possible. Here the CDR3 omits its conserved ending phenylalanine or tryptophan, so a read error is the likely source. The chain uses TRBV7-9 and TRBJ2-7; D remains unclear. The V end was cut by 6 bases, the J end by 2 bases, with 11 bases between. Germline CDR1 SEHNR, CDR2 FQNEAQ (reference sequence). CDR3 size: 13 residues. CDR3 in DNA: TGTGCCAGCAGAGATGGGCTCACCTACGAGCAGTACATC. Protein sequence: CASRDGLTYEQYI.

The J gene is TRBJ1-5, the V gene TRBV19; perhaps TRBD1 as D (5 bases). The germline V gene has CDR1 LNHDA and CDR2 SQIVND (reference sequence). The CDR3 is made up of 15 amino acids. The V gene lost 1 base and the J gene lost 7 bases, with 14 bases spanning the gap. In DNA form, the CDR3 reads TGTGCCAGTAGTATAGTTGGAGGGGAGTTCCAGCCCCAGCATTTT. Translation gives CASSIVGGEFQPQHF.

As concerns this clonotype: Possible read error: a much larger clone is one base away. The CDR3 end shows no conserved phenylalanine or tryptophan, and so a read error is likely. As DNA, the CDR3 is TGTGCCAGCAGCTTGCCAGGGTTGGGTTCACCCCTCCACTCT. Encoded protein: CASSLPGLGSPLHS. The chain carries TRBV7-9 and TRBJ1-6, with a tentative D call TRBD1 (5 bases). The CDR3 totals 14 residues. Germline-derived CDR1 and CDR2 are SEHNR and FQNEAQ (reference sequence). Trimming removed 3 bases at V and 9 bases at J, with 12 bases between.

This clonotype was counted once. Sequence at one end of the junction differs from germline and may be a read error. The chain carries TRBV27 and TRBJ2-3; D may be TRBD1 (6 bases). The CDR3 runs 14 residues. The V gene's germline CDR1 is MNHEY and CDR2 SMNVEV (reference sequence). CDR3 amino acids: CASSLGQITDAQYF. CDR3 DNA: TGTGCCAGCAGTTTAGGACAGATCACAGATGCGCAGTATTTT.

This clonotype was found a few times. The rearrangement uses TRBV29-1 and TRBJ2-1, with D perhaps matching TRBD2 (5 bases). The V end lost 3 bases, the J end lost 0 bases, and 12 bases lay between the germline ends. Per germline, CDR1 SQVTM and CDR2 ANQGSEA. The CDR3 totals 15 residues. CDR3 sequence (DNA): TGCAGCGTTGACGGGGTGGGTAGCTCCTACAATGAGCAGTTCTTC. Its protein product is CSVDGVGSSYNEQFF.